The source of this TCR beta chain is a study of control samples from healthy donors and cancer patients. The assay was immunoSEQ multiplex PCR, and TCRdb's table has in-frame clones only and misses some. The table shows 170,000 or so clones, with about 93% occurring only once. Between the trimmed V and J ends, which lost 2 bases and 4 bases, there was a span of 4 bases. The germline gives CDR1 KGHDR, CDR2 SFDVKD. This CDR3 has 12 amino acids. The V call is TRBV24-1, the J call TRBJ1-2; D gene unclear. This clonotype originated in a man aged 18 to 29 in good health. The sequenced sample was blood. The CDR3 sequence: CATSDSRYGYTF. DNA for the CDR3: TGTGCCACCAGTGATTCCCGCTATGGCTACACCTTC.